A single sample gave rise to the 29 T cell receptor beta chains below, sequenced in a study of T cell clonotyping in hematopoietic cell transplantation. The protocol was immunoSEQ multiplex PCR, while the TCRdb copy is restricted to in-frame clones and leaves out a portion. Among fewer than 15,000 clones listed, roughly 84% were seen once. Time point here: recipient sample about 28 days before transplant, after cytoreduction. The specimen was peripheral blood mononuclear cells, collected before stem cell transplant. These receptors originate from a man in his fifties or sixties with acute myeloid leukemia. Some clones in this sample may be carry-over from other donors' samples.

This clone was counted only a few times. V is TRBV11-2 and J is TRBJ2-7, with TRBD1 as a possible D gene (6 bases). CDR3 size: 14 residues. The V end was cut by 10 bases, the J end by 2 bases, with 18 bases between. Germline-derived CDR1 and CDR2 are SGHAT and FQNNGV. CDR3 amino acids: CATTQGAQTYEQYF. Written as DNA, the CDR3 is TGTGCCACCACACAGGGAGCCCAAACCTACGAGCAGTACTTC.

V gene TRBV19 combines with J gene TRBJ1-3, with D unresolved. The CDR3 sequence is 15 residues long. V lost 4 bases and J lost 0, with 10 bases in between. CDR1 and CDR2 (germline): LNHDA, SQIVND (reference sequence). CDR3 in DNA: TGTGCCAGTAGTACCTTTTACCTCTCTGGAAACACCATATATTTT. Translating gives CASSTFYLSGNTIYF.

This chain joins TRBV6-1 and TRBJ2-3, with 11 bases lining up with TRBD2. V shed 2 bases and J 2 bases; nucleotides not matched to a gene: 9. The CDR3 extends over 18 amino acids. Germline V gene lookup returns CDR1 MNHNS and CDR2 SASEGT. CDR3 coding DNA: TGTGCCAGCAGTGAATGGCCCCTAGCGGGGGGAATCACAGATACGCAGTATTTT. Translating gives CASSEWPLAGGITDTQYF.

This clone was counted a few times. The V and J genes are TRBV30 and TRBJ1-6; 7 nucleotides line up with TRBD1. Germline CDR1 reads GTSNPN; CDR2 reads SVGIG (reference sequence). The CDR3 contains 15 residues. V trimming: 5 bases; J trimming: 1 base; junction bases outside the gene matches: 5. The CDR3 sequence is CAWAGGRSYNSPLHF. The DNA for the CDR3 is TGTGCCTGGGCAGGGGGGAGATCCTATAATTCACCCCTCCACTTT.

This clone was seen more than once but under ten times. Germline and junction disagree at one end, which may indicate a read error. The chain carries TRBV4-1 and TRBJ1-2; no definite D call. The CDR3 has 13 amino acids. CDR1 is MGHRA, CDR2 YSYEKL, per germline. The CDR3 loop is CASSHRTNYGYTF. The CDR3 DNA is TGCGCCAGCAGCCATCGGACTAATTATGGCTACACCTTC.

J is TRBJ1-2 and V is TRBV20-1; tentative D call: TRBD1 (6 bases). Trimming pared 4 bases from V and 5 bases from J, leaving 8 bases between. Germline values: CDR1 DFQATT, CDR2 SNEGSKA (reference sequence). The CDR3 extends over 11 amino acids. The CDR3 DNA reads as TGCAGTGCTACACAGGGATATGGCTACACCTTC. This codes for CSATQGYGYTF.

The chain uses TRBV11-2 and TRBJ2-1, with 12 bases aligning to TRBD2. V gave up 4 bases and J gave up 0 bases; unmatched junction bases: 4. CDR1 and CDR2 (germline): SGHAT, FQNNGV. CDR3 length: 17 residues. DNA of the CDR3: TGTGCCAGCAGCTCAGGACTAGCGGGGAGCTCCTACAATGAGCAGTTCTTC. Translated, it gives CASSSGLAGSSYNEQFF.

This clone is medium-sized within its sample. This chain connects TRBV6-5 to TRBJ2-7; TRBD2 agrees at 9 bases. V shed 0 bases and J 2 bases; nucleotides not matched to a gene: 2. The CDR3 covers 15 residues. Germline CDR1 and CDR2: MNHEY and SVGAGI. CDR3 amino acids: CASSYSTSGPYEQYF. The DNA for the CDR3 is TGTGCCAGCAGTTACTCTACTAGCGGGCCCTACGAGCAGTACTTC.

The V call is TRBV6-5, the J call TRBJ2-7; D possibly corresponds to TRBD2 (5 bases). With 0 bases removed from V and 6 bases from J, the gap between germline ends came to 9 bases. CDR1 and CDR2 (germline): MNHEY, SVGAGI. The CDR3 consists of 13 residues. For the CDR3, the DNA is TGTGCCAGCAGTTACTCGACGCGGGCCGAGCAGTACTTC. This sequence encodes CASSYSTRAEQYF.

The chain joins TRBV7-8 to TRBJ1-2; D uncertain. V dropped 5 bases and J dropped 2 bases, with 12 bases sitting between them. The CDR3 is made up of 14 amino acids. CDR1 is SGHVS and CDR2 is FQNEAQ in the germline V gene. CDR3 sequence reads: CASSSSPKNYGYTF. DNA for the CDR3: TGTGCCAGCAGCAGTAGCCCCAAAAACTATGGCTACACCTTC.

CDR3 DNA sequence: TGTGCCAGCAGTGAGTTCTATGGGGGCTACACCTTC. Its translation: CASSEFYGGYTF. This chain uses TRBV25-1 with TRBJ1-2; D ambiguous. This CDR3 is built from 12 residues. The ends were cut back, 3 bases at V and 8 bases at J, with 10 bases in the middle. Germline V gives CDR1 MGHDK, CDR2 SYGVNS.

Only a few counts were recorded for this clone. This chain connects TRBV30 to TRBJ1-4; D possibly corresponds to TRBD1 (6 bases). V lost 0 bases to trimming and J lost 5 bases, with 13 bases between them. The CDR3 is 15 amino acids. Germline assignment: CDR1 GTSNPN and CDR2 SVGIG (reference sequence). Here the CDR3 DNA reads TGTGCCTGGAGTGTACAGATCACAGGGAATGAAAAACTGTTTTTT. Its protein product is CAWSVQITGNEKLFF.

The rearrangement uses TRBV5-4 and TRBJ2-7; 9 bases line up with TRBD1. Trimming cost V 4 bases and J 2 bases; bases outside gene matches: 7. Germline CDR1 reads SGHNT; CDR2 reads YYREEE (reference sequence). This CDR3 has 15 amino acids. The DNA for the CDR3 is TGTGCCAGCAGCGCTCCCGGGACAGGGACCTACGAGCAGTACTTC. Translated: CASSAPGTGTYEQYF.

In its sample, this clone ranks as medium-sized. The genes are TRBV7-7 and TRBJ2-7; D is ambiguous. The CDR3 contains 16 residues. Germline CDR1 and CDR2: SSHAT and FNYEAQ (reference sequence). The ends were cut back, 6 bases at V and 0 bases at J, with 18 bases in the middle. The CDR3, as DNA: TGTGCCAGCAGTCCTAAACTCCCGGCGCGCTCCTACGAGCAGTACTTC. It specifies CASSPKLPARSYEQYF.

V is TRBV28 and J is TRBJ1-2; D unclear. V gave up 5 bases and J gave up 4 bases, with 23 bases separating them. The CDR3 consists of 17 residues. The germline V gene has CDR1 MDHEN and CDR2 SYDVKM. CDR3 protein: CASSPRSPPSVLYGYTF. CDR3 coding DNA: TGTGCCAGCAGTCCCCGCTCGCCACCTAGCGTTCTCTATGGCTACACCTTC.

This chain uses TRBV6-1 with TRBJ1-1; the match to TRBD1 covers 7 bases. The CDR3 has 15 amino acids. Germline CDR1 reads MNHNS; CDR2 reads SASEGT. V was pared by 0 bases and J by 5 bases, with 6 bases of the junction left unmatched. The CDR3 region is CASSEAWTGRTEAFF. For the CDR3, the DNA is TGTGCCAGCAGTGAAGCATGGACAGGTCGGACTGAAGCTTTCTTT.

The chain is built from TRBV5-1 and TRBJ1-1, with 8 bases aligning to TRBD1. CDR3 size: 15 residues. CDR1 is SGHRS and CDR2 is YFSETQ in the germline V gene. V lost 4 bases, J lost 2 bases, and 7 bases stayed unmatched. Here the CDR3 DNA reads TGCGCCAGCAGCCCCTCAACAGGGGGTAACACTGAAGCTTTCTTT. It specifies CASSPSTGGNTEAFF.

V gene TRBV19 combines with J gene TRBJ2-7, with TRBD1 matching over 7 bases. V was clipped by 5 bases and J by 2 bases; unmatched bases: 9. Per germline, CDR1 LNHDA and CDR2 SQIVND (reference sequence). The CDR3 is 15 residues long. In DNA form, the CDR3 reads TGTGCCAGTAGTTCTACCGGGACAGTTGCCTACGAGCAGTACTTC. It encodes CASSSTGTVAYEQYF.

V gene TRBV2 combines with J gene TRBJ2-5; no reliable D call. In germline, CDR1 is SNHLY, CDR2 FYNNEI. V shed 6 bases and J shed 2 bases, with 16 bases lying between them. This CDR3 has 15 amino acids. CDR3 bases: TGTGCCAGCAGGGGTTTTCAGGAAAGACAAGAGACCCAGTACTTC. Translating it yields CASRGFQERQETQYF.

The sample holds a few counts of this clone. The gene calls are TRBV11-3 and TRBJ1-2; 7 bases align to TRBD1. CDR3 length: 14 amino acids. Germline trimming cut 3 bases from V and 4 bases from J; bases unmatched to any gene: 5. Per germline, CDR1 SGHNT and CDR2 YENEEA. CDR3 protein: CASSFGTAVYGYTF. CDR3 sequence (DNA): TGTGCCAGCAGCTTTGGGACAGCCGTCTATGGCTACACCTTC.

The chain couples TRBV11-1 to TRBJ2-7; D call uncertain. CDR3 length: 15 amino acids. Deletions cut 3 bases from V and 2 bases from J, with 14 bases between. CDR1 SGHAT and CDR2 FQDESV come from the germline V gene (reference sequence). CDR3 nucleotides: TGTGCCAGCAGCTTTGCCCTTATCGGCCCCTACGAGCAGTACTTC. Its protein is CASSFALIGPYEQYF.

This clone was seen only once. V gene TRBV27 combines with J gene TRBJ2-7; TRBD1 aligns across 9 bases. V shed 6 bases and J 7 bases; nucleotides not matched to a gene: 16. The germline CDR1 and CDR2 sequences are MNHEY and SMNVEV (reference sequence). The CDR3 contains 16 residues. Here the CDR3 reads CASSRRQDRGSGEQYF. DNA for the CDR3: TGTGCCAGCAGCCGCCGGCAGGACAGGGGATCCGGAGAGCAGTACTTC.

The CDR3 reads CASSVGTAYQETQYF. CDR3 in DNA: TGTGCCAGCAGCGTAGGTACAGCCTACCAAGAGACCCAGTACTTC. This sequence joins TRBV9 and TRBJ2-5; no definite D call. The length of the CDR3 is 15 residues. CDR1 and CDR2 (germline): SGDLS, YYNGEE. V gave up 0 bases and J gave up 0 bases, with 9 bases separating them.

In its sample, this clone was seen once. V and J are TRBV2 and TRBJ1-6, with 9 bases identical to TRBD1. The germline V gene encodes CDR1 SNHLY and CDR2 FYNNEI. Trimming cost V 6 bases and J 9 bases; bases outside gene matches: 9. CDR3 length equals 15 residues. DNA for the CDR3: TGTGCCAGCAGCAACCGGGACAGGGACAGTTCACCCCTCCACTTT. Translating gives CASSNRDRDSSPLHF.

The chain couples TRBV5-8 to TRBJ1-1, with D maybe TRBD1 (6 bases). This CDR3 is built from 15 residues. V was pared by 2 bases and J by 7 bases, with 18 bases between. Germline CDR1 SGHTS, CDR2 YDEGEE. The CDR3 is CASSFWGPQQSEAFF. CDR3 nucleotides: TGTGCCAGCAGCTTCTGGGGGCCCCAGCAGAGTGAAGCTTTCTTT.

This clone appeared a few times. The chain is built from TRBV7-6 and TRBJ2-3; D unclear. Germline lookup yields CDR1 SGHVS and CDR2 FNYEAQ. The CDR3 has 13 amino acids. V was shortened by 2 bases and J by 2 bases, with 5 bases between the two germline ends. The CDR3 sequence: CASSLPNTDTQYF. The CDR3 DNA is TGTGCCAGCAGCTTACCAAACACAGATACGCAGTATTTT.

The chain couples TRBV7-2 to TRBJ1-5; D remains ambiguous. The V and J ends lost 5 bases and 0 bases respectively, with 11 bases between them. The CDR3 loop spans 15 amino acids. The germline V gene encodes CDR1 SGHTA and CDR2 FQGNSA. The CDR3 sequence: CASSATVHSNQPQHF. The CDR3 DNA sequence: TGTGCCAGCAGCGCGACGGTCCATAGCAATCAGCCCCAGCATTTT.

This chain uses TRBV5-1 with TRBJ2-3; 9 bases match TRBD2. The V gene's germline CDR1 is SGHRS and CDR2 YFSETQ. Germline trimming cut 5 bases from V and 4 bases from J; bases unmatched to any gene: 11. The CDR3 is 16 amino acids. DNA for the CDR3: TGCGCCAGCAGTCGGAGGTGGACTAGCGACGCAGATACGCAGTATTTT. Translating gives CASSRRWTSDADTQYF.

The CDR3 loop is CASRAGRQRTDTQYF. CDR3 DNA: TGTGCCAGCAGGGCCGGGAGACAGAGAACAGATACGCAGTATTTT. V is TRBV2 and J is TRBJ2-3, with D possibly matching TRBD2 (6 bases). The CDR3 is made up of 15 amino acids. Trimming left V 6 bases short and J 3 bases short, with 16 bases between. Germline V gives CDR1 SNHLY, CDR2 FYNNEI.